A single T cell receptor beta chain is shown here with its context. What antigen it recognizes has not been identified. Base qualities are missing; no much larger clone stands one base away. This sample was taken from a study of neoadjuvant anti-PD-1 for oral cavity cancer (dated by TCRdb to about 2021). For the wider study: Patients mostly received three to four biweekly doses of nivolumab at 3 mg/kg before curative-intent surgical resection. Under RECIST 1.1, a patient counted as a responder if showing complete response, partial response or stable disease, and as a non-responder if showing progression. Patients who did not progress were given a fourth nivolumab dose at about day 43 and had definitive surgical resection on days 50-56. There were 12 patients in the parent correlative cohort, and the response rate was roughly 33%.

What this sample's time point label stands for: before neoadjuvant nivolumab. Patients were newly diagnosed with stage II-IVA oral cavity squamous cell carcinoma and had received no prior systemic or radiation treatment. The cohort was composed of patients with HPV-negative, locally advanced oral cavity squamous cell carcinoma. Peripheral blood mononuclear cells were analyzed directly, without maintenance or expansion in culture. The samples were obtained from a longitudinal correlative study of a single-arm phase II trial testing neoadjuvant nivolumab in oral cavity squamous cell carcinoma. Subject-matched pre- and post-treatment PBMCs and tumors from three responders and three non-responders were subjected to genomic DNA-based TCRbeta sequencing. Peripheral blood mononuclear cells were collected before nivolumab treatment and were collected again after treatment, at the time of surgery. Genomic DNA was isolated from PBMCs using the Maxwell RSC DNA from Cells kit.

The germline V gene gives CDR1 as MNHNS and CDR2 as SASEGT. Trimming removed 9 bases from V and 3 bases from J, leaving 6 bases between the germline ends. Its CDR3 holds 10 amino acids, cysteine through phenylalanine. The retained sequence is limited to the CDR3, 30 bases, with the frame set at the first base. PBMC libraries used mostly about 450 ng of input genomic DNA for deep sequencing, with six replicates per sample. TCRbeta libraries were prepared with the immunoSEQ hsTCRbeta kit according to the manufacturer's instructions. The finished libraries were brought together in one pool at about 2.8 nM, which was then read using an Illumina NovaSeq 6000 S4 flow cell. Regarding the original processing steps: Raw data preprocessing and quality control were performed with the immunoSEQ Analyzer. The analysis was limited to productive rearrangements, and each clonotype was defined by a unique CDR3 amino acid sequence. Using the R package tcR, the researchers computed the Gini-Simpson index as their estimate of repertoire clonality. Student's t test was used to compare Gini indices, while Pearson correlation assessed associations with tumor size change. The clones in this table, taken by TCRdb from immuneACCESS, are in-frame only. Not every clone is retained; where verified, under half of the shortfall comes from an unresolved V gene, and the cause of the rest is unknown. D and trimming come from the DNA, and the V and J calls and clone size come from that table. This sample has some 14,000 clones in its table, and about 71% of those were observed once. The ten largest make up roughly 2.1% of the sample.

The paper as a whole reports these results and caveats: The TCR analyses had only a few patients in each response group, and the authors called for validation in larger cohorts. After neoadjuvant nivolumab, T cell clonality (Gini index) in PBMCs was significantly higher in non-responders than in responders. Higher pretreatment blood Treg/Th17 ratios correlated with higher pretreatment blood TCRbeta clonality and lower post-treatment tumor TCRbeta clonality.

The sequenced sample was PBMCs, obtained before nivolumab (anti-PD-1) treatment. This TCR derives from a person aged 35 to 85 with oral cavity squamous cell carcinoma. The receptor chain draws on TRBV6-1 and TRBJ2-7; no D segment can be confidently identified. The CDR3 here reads CASWDYEQYF. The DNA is TGTGCCAGTTGGGACTACGAGCAGTACTTC.